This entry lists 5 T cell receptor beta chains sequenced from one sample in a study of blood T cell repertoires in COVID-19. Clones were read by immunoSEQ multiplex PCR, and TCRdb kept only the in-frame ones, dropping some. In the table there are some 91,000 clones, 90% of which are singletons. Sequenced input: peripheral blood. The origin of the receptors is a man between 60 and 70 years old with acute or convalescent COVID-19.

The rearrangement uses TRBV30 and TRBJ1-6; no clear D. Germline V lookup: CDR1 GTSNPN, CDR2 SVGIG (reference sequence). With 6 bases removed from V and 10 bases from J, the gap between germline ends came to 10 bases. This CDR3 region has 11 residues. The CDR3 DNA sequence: TGTGCCTGCGCGGAGTTATCACCCCTCCACTTT. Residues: CACAELSPLHF.

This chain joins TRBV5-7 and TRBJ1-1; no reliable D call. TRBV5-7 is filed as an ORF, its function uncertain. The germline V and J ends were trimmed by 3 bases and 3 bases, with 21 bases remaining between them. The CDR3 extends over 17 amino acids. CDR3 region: CASSSTQELQRYTEAFF. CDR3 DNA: TGTGCCAGCAGCTCCACCCAGGAATTACAGAGATACACTGAAGCTTTCTTT.

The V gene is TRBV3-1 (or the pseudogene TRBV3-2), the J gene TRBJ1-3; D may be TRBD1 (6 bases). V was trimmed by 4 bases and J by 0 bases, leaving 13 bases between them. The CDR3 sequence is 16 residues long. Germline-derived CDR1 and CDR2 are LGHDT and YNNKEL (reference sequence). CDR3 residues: CASSRTQGNSGNTIYF. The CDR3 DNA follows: TGTGCCAGCAGCCGCACCCAGGGGAACTCTGGAAACACCATATATTTT.

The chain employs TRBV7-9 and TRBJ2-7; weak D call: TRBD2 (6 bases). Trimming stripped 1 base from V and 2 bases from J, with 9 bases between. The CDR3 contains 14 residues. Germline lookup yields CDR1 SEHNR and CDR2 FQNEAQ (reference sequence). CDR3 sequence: CASSLVGGPYEQYF. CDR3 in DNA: TGTGCCAGCAGCTTAGTGGGGGGACCCTACGAGCAGTACTTC.

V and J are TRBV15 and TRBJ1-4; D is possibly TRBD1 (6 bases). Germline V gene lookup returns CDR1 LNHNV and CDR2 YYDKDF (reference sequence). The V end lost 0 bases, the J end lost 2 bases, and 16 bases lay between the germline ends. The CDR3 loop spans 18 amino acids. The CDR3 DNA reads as TGTGCCACCAGCAGAGATCCGACGGCAGGGGTTACTAATGAAAAACTGTTTTTT. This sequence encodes CATSRDPTAGVTNEKLFF.